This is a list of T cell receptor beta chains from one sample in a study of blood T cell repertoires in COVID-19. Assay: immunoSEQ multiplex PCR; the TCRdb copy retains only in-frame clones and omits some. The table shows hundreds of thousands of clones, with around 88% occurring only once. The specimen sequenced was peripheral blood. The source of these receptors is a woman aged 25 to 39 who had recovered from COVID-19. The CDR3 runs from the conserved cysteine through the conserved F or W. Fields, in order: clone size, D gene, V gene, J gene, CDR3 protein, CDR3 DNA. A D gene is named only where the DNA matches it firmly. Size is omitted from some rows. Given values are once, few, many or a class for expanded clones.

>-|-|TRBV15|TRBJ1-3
CASSLSSGNTIYF
TGTGCCAGCTCACTGAGCTCTGGAAACACCATATATTTT
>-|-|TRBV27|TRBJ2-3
CASGQPTDTQYF
TGTGCCAGTGGACAGCCCACAGATACGCAGTATTTT
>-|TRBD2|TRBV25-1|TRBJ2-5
CASSEGSSGVKTQYF
TGTGCCAGCAGCGAGGGGTCTAGCGGGGTAAAGACCCAGTACTTC
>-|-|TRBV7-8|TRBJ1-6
CASSFSQGHSPLHF
TGTGCCAGCAGCTTTTCACAGGGACATTCACCCCTCCACTTT
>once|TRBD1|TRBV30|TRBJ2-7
CAWGDRGYEQYF
TGTGCCTGGGGGGACAGGGGCTACGAGCAGTACTTC
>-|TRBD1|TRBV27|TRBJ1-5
CASSFGTGGDQPQHF
TGTGCCAGCAGTTTCGGGACAGGGGGAGATCAGCCCCAGCATTTT
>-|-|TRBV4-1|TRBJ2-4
CASSQDTGVAKNIQYF
TGCGCCAGCAGCCAAGATACCGGGGTAGCCAAAAACATTCAGTACTTC
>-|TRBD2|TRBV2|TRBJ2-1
CASSEAPSPYSGDNSHNSYNEQFF
TGTGCCAGCAGTGAAGCTCCCTCCCCATATAGCGGGGATAATTCACATAACTCCTACAATGAGCAGTTCTTC
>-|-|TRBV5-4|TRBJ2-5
CASSYRLAGETQYF
TGTGCCAGCAGCTACCGACTCGCGGGGGAGACCCAGTACTTC
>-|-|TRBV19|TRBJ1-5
CASSIVSGNSQPQHF
TGTGCCAGTAGTATAGTTTCCGGGAATAGTCAGCCCCAGCATTTT
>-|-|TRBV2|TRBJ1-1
CASSEFRTVNTEAFF
TGTGCCAGCAGTGAATTTAGGACAGTGAACACTGAAGCTTTCTTT
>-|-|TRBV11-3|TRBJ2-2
CASRGGQGVTGELFF
TGTGCCAGCAGGGGGGGGCAGGGAGTGACCGGGGAGCTGTTTTTT
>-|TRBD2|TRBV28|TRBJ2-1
CASPPSSGRAVNNEQFF
TGTGCCAGCCCTCCCTCCAGCGGGAGGGCGGTCAACAATGAGCAGTTCTTC
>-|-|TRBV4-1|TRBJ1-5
CASSQVGGPNQPQHF
TGCGCCAGCAGCCAAGTCGGGGGGCCAAATCAGCCCCAGCATTTT
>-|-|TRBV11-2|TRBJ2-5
CASSHPKSQETQYF
TGTGCCAGCAGCCACCCGAAGAGCCAAGAGACCCAGTACTTC
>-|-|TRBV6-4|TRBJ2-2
CASSDGADTGELFF
TGTGCCAGCAGTGACGGGGCGGACACCGGGGAGCTGTTTTTT
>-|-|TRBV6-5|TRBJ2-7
CASSYSSTGRNEQYF
TGTGCCAGCAGTTACTCGAGTACAGGTCGGAACGAGCAGTACTTC
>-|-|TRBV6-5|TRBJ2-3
CATNTDTQYF
TGTGCCACCAACACAGATACGCAGTATTTT
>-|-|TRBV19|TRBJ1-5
CASKGNFNSNQPQHF
TGTGCCAGTAAGGGGAACTTTAATAGCAATCAGCCCCAGCATTTT
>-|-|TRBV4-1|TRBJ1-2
CASSQGAGLGYTF
TGCGCCAGCAGCCAAGGAGCCGGGTTAGGCTACACCTTC
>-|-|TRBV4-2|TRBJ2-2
CASSLPQTGNTGELFF
TGTGCCAGCAGCCTACCCCAGACAGGGAACACCGGGGAGCTGTTTTTT
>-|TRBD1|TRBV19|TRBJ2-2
CASSRPQGPGELFF
TGTGCCAGTAGTCGGCCACAGGGGCCCGGGGAGCTGTTTTTT
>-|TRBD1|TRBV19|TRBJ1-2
CASSWYGTGGFYGYTF
TGTGCCAGTAGTTGGTATGGGACAGGGGGCTTCTATGGCTACACCTTC